These T cell receptor beta chains were read from a single sample in a study of cytomegalovirus exposure and HLA in healthy donors. Here immunoSEQ multiplex PCR was the method, and the copy in TCRdb shows in-frame clones only, minus some. The sample shows over 75,000 clones, about 85% of them seen only once. The material sequenced was PBMCs. These receptors were taken from a man aged 18 to 29 in good health and CMV-seropositive. Each CDR3 is given with its conserved first and last residue. The order of the fields is V gene, J gene, clone size, D gene, CDR3 DNA, CDR3 protein. The D gene is left open where the match is weak. Only part of the rows carry a size: once, few, many, or a class if the clone is expanded.

TRBV5-1,TRBJ2-5,NA,NA,TGCGCCAGCACCCCGGAGGGACTGCTCCAAGAGACCCAGTACTTC,CASTPEGLLQETQYF
TRBV7-6,TRBJ1-1,NA,TRBD1,TGTGCCAGCAGCTCCTGGACAGGGTCGGGGACTGAAGCTTTCTTT,CASSSWTGSGTEAFF
TRBV6-5,TRBJ2-3,NA,TRBD1,TGTGCCAGCAGTTACGTGGGACAGGGGGGGACAGATACGCAGTATTTT,CASSYVGQGGTDTQYF
TRBV15,TRBJ2-5,NA,NA,TGTGCCACCAGCGGAAGACAGCAAGAGACCCAGTACTTC,CATSGRQQETQYF
TRBV15,TRBJ2-5,NA,TRBD1,TGTGCCACCAGCAGAGATCAGGGGGAAGAGACCCAGTACTTC,CATSRDQGEETQYF
TRBV19,TRBJ2-5,NA,TRBD1,TGTGCCACCCGGACAGGGGGTAGAGAGACCCAGTACTTC,CATRTGGRETQYF
TRBV9,TRBJ2-1,NA,TRBD2,TGTGCCAGCAGTGCCGGAAGCGGGACCACTGGAGGCAATGAGCAGTTCTTC,CASSAGSGTTGGNEQFF
TRBV15,TRBJ1-5,NA,TRBD1,TGTGCCACCAGCAGAGAGGGCACAGGGGTTCGCAATCAGCCCCAGCATTTT,CATSREGTGVRNQPQHF
TRBV19,TRBJ1-2,NA,NA,TGTGCCAGTAGTGGACACCTTAACTATGGCTACACCTTC,CASSGHLNYGYTF
TRBV6-5,TRBJ1-1,once,NA,TGTGCCAGCAGTTACTCGACAGGTACTGAAGCTTTCTTT,CASSYSTGTEAFF
TRBV4-2,TRBJ2-7,many,TRBD2,TGTGCCAGCAGCCAGTCACTAGCGGGAGGCTCCTACGAGCAGTACTTC,CASSQSLAGGSYEQYF
TRBV12-5,TRBJ2-2,NA,TRBD1,TGTGCTAGTGGGGGGACAGCCTCGAACACCGGGGAGCTGTTTTTT,CASGGTASNTGELFF
TRBV15,TRBJ2-3,NA,TRBD1,TGTGCCACCAGTCCGGGACAGGACAGCACAGATACGCAGTATTTT,CATSPGQDSTDTQYF
TRBV5-6,TRBJ2-3,NA,NA,TGTGCCAGCAGCTTGAGGGGAGGCCCGCCAGATACGCAGTATTTT,CASSLRGGPPDTQYF
TRBV5-6,TRBJ2-1,NA,NA,TGTGCCAGCAGCCTTAACAATGAGCAGTTCTTC,CASSLNNEQFF
TRBV10-1,TRBJ2-2,NA,NA,TGCGCCAGCAGCCCGGCGGGCCTGAACACCGGGGAGCTGTTTTTT,CASSPAGLNTGELFF
TRBV19,TRBJ1-5,NA,TRBD1,TGTGCCAGTAGTACGCCCCGGGACAGGGGGACGGGGCCCCAGCATTTT,CASSTPRDRGTGPQHF
TRBV5-1,TRBJ2-5,once,TRBD2,TGCGCCAGCAGCTTCTGGACTAGCGGGCGACAAGAGACCCAGTACTTC,CASSFWTSGRQETQYF
TRBV30,TRBJ2-2,NA,NA,TGTGCCTACTTGTACGGTCGGAACACCGGGGAGCTGTTTTTT,CAYLYGRNTGELFF
TRBV28,TRBJ1-4,NA,NA,TGTGCCAGCAGTTTAGGCGGAACAACTAATGAAAAACTGTTTTTT,CASSLGGTTNEKLFF
TRBV2,TRBJ2-7,NA,NA,TGTGCCAGCAGGGACACCCGTTCCTACGAGCAGTACTTC,CASRDTRSYEQYF
TRBV28,TRBJ1-1,NA,TRBD1,TGTGCCAGCAGTCCCGACAGGGGAAAATTGAACACTGAAGCTTTCTTT,CASSPDRGKLNTEAFF
TRBV7-6,TRBJ2-2,NA,TRBD1,TGTGCCAGCAGCTTAGCCCCGGGACAGGGGTCTTCGAACACCGGGGAGCTGTTTTTT,CASSLAPGQGSSNTGELFF
TRBV29-1,TRBJ1-2,once,NA,TGCAGCGTTGAAGGGGGGCGGGGGCAGAACTATGGCTACACCTTC,CSVEGGRGQNYGYTF
TRBV5-6,TRBJ2-1,NA,NA,TGTGCCAGCAGCCCGGAGGGGGGGACTACCCCCTACAATGAGCAGTTCTTC,CASSPEGGTTPYNEQFF
TRBV6-1,TRBJ2-5,NA,TRBD2,TGTGCCAGCAGTTCCTTCGGGGGGTTTATGTGGCCCCAGTACTTC,CASSSFGGFMWPQYF
TRBV7-9,TRBJ1-1,NA,TRBD1,TGTGCCAGCAGCTTACAACAGGGGGAAACTGAAGCTTTCTTT,CASSLQQGETEAFF
TRBV28,TRBJ1-1,few,NA,TGTGCCAGCTTCTCCCCTGCTGAAGCTTTCTTT,CASFSPAEAFF
TRBV5-6,TRBJ2-7,once,TRBD1,TGTGCCAGCAGCTACGACAGGGCCATCTACGAGCAGTACTTC,CASSYDRAIYEQYF
TRBV9,TRBJ1-4,NA,TRBD1,TGTGCCAGCAGCACGGTCCCACAGGGGACTAATGAAAAACTGTTTTTT,CASSTVPQGTNEKLFF
TRBV15,TRBJ2-1,NA,TRBD1,TGTGCCACCAGCAAGGGACAGGGCTTCAATGAGCAGTTCTTC,CATSKGQGFNEQFF
TRBV5-1,TRBJ2-3,NA,NA,TGCGCCAGCAGCTTGGAGGGGGGGGAGGGCCTTGATACGCAGTATTTT,CASSLEGGEGLDTQYF
TRBV15,TRBJ1-5,NA,TRBD1,TGTGCCACCAGCAGAGCGGGGGACAGGGTAAATCAGCCCCAGCATTTT,CATSRAGDRVNQPQHF
TRBV6-5,TRBJ2-2,NA,TRBD1,TGTGCCAGCAGTTACTCGACAGGGTTCGGGGAGCTGTTTTTT,CASSYSTGFGELFF
TRBV6-1,TRBJ2-7,NA,TRBD2,TGTGCCAGCAGTGAAGCTAGCGGGAGCTCCTACGAGCAGTACTTC,CASSEASGSSYEQYF
TRBV30,TRBJ1-1,NA,TRBD1,TGTGCCTGGCGAAATCAGGGGGCAGGCACTGAAGCTTTCTTT,CAWRNQGAGTEAFF
TRBV4-2,TRBJ2-1,NA,NA,TGTGCCAGCGACGACATGAGCAATGAGCAGTTCTTC,CASDDMSNEQFF
TRBV15,TRBJ1-4,NA,TRBD1,TGTGCCACCAGCCGCACAGGGGCATGGAATGAAAAACTGTTTTTT,CATSRTGAWNEKLFF
TRBV9,TRBJ2-3,NA,NA,TGTGCCAGCAGCGTCGGGACAGATACGCAGTATTTT,CASSVGTDTQYF
TRBV27,TRBJ2-1,once,TRBD2,TGTGCCAGCAGTTTATCTCTTGCGGGAGGCCACAATGAGCAGTTCTTC,CASSLSLAGGHNEQFF